This T cell receptor (beta chain) comes out of a study of T cell responses to AZD1222 COVID-19 vaccine. Study-level points and caveats: The study reported that nearly half of spike-specific TCRs target unmutated variant regions. White British ancestry dominated among donors, who included more females, and clonal diversity was possibly underestimated. It was only after the peak T cell response that any repertoires were sampled. Receipt of two AZD1222 doses was followed by a rise in Spike-specific TCR breadth and depth.

Produced via immunoSEQ multiplex PCR; TCRdb's table is partial and in-frame only. This repertoire shows around 140,000 clones, 85% to 95% found once; its top ten account for approximately 12%. A remark on this clone: What it binds is not known.

The CDR3 loop spans 17 amino acids. The V gene's germline CDR1 is MGHRA and CDR2 YSYEKL. V lost 1 base, J lost 6 bases, and 12 bases stayed unmatched. The clonotype comes from an adult who had recovered from COVID-19. This sample comprised peripheral blood, obtained after recovery from COVID-19. V usage is TRBV4-1 and J usage is TRBJ2-1, with TRBD2 matching 7 bases. CDR3 sequence: CASSQGNGRGAVNEQFF. The CDR3 DNA reads TGCGCCAGCAGCCAAGGAAATGGGAGGGGAGCGGTCAATGAGCAGTTCTTC.